These 22 T cell receptor beta chains were sequenced from one sample in a study of cytomegalovirus exposure and HLA in healthy donors. Clones were sequenced by immunoSEQ multiplex PCR, and TCRdb holds only the in-frame ones, with some missing. The repertoire includes 160,000 or so clones, 88% of them detected once, and almost 3% sits in the top ten. Sequences were obtained from PBMCs. These receptors were taken from a man in his late teens or twenties in good health and CMV-seronegative.

This clone came up many times. This sequence joins TRBV6-5 and TRBJ1-2, with 9 bases identical to TRBD1. V lost 6 bases and J lost 5; bases outside the gene matches: 7. The CDR3 has 14 residues. From germline, CDR1 is MNHEY and CDR2 SVGAGI. The CDR3 sequence: CASRKQGAQYGYTF. DNA for the CDR3: TGTGCCAGCAGGAAACAGGGGGCGCAATATGGCTACACCTTC.

The chain uses TRBV5-1 and TRBJ2-7; the D gene is possibly TRBD2 (6 bases). CDR1 and CDR2 from the germline V gene are SGHRS and YFSETQ. The CDR3 has 17 residues. The CDR3 loop is CGAREPAARTWSYEQYF. For the CDR3, the DNA is TGCGGAGCTCGGGAGCCAGCAGCCCGGACATGGAGCTACGAGCAGTACTTC.

The V and J genes are TRBV4-3 and TRBJ1-4; possibly TRBD1 for D (6 bases). Deletions cut 0 bases from V and 5 bases from J, with 13 bases between. CDR3 length: 16 amino acids. CDR1 LGHNA and CDR2 YSLEER come from the germline V gene. The CDR3 reads CASSQDTGGFNEKLFF. CDR3 DNA: TGCGCCAGCAGCCAAGATACGGGGGGCTTCAATGAAAAACTGTTTTTT.

CDR3 nucleotide sequence: TGTGCCAGCAGCTACACAGGGGCGGCAGATACGCAGTATTTT. It encodes CASSYTGAADTQYF. The gene calls are TRBV5-8 and TRBJ2-3; 7 bases agree with TRBD1. Germline V gives CDR1 SGHTS, CDR2 YDEGEE. There are 14 residues in the CDR3. J gave up 4 bases and V 3 bases, and 5 bases lay outside the gene matches. Variable domain in full (rest from reference TRBV5-8 and TRBJ2-3): EAGVTQSPTHLIKTRGQQATLRCSPISGHTSVYWYQQALGLGLQFLLWYDEGEERNRGNFPPRFSGRQFPNYSSELNVNALELEDSALYLCASSYTGAADTQYFGPGTRLTVL.

The chain employs TRBV18 and TRBJ1-2; D is perhaps TRBD1 (6 bases). In germline, CDR1 is KGHSH, CDR2 LQKENI. V was pared by 4 bases and J by 1 base, with 13 bases between. This CDR3 contains 15 residues. The CDR3 sequence is CASSLTGTLNYGYTF. The CDR3 nucleotides are TGTGCCAGCTCACTGACTGGGACACTTAACTATGGCTACACCTTC.

The chain has TRBV15 and TRBJ2-7; 9 bases are shared with TRBD1. V was clipped by 2 bases and J by 5 bases; unmatched bases: 10. The CDR3 spans 16 residues. The germline V gene has CDR1 LNHNV and CDR2 YYDKDF (reference sequence). The CDR3 here is CATSRSKTGGSHEQYF. CDR3 DNA sequence: TGTGCCACCAGCAGATCTAAGACAGGGGGTTCCCACGAGCAGTACTTC.

The chain couples TRBV27 to TRBJ1-5; weak D call: TRBD1 (5 bases). The CDR3 totals 13 residues. The V and J ends lost 5 bases and 7 bases respectively, with 12 bases between them. Germline V lookup: CDR1 MNHEY, CDR2 SMNVEV (reference sequence). The CDR3 protein is CASSGGYSQPQHF. DNA for the CDR3: TGTGCCAGCAGTGGGGGGTATAGCCAGCCCCAGCATTTT.

The chain combines TRBV5-6 with TRBJ2-7; 9 bases line up with TRBD2. Unmatched junction bases numbered 9, after V lost 3 bases and J lost 2 bases. There are 16 residues in the CDR3. Germline V gene data show CDR1 as SGHDT and CDR2 as YYEEEE. The CDR3 DNA follows: TGTGCCAGCAGCTCCGTGGGTAGCGGGAGTCCCTACGAGCAGTACTTC. Translated: CASSSVGSGSPYEQYF.

The rearrangement links TRBV5-6 to TRBJ1-2, with TRBD1 identical over 7 bases. J gave up 3 bases and V 4 bases, and 15 bases lay outside the gene matches. The CDR3 has 17 residues. The germline V gene encodes CDR1 SGHDT and CDR2 YYEEEE. CDR3 residues: CASSRKRDLRGDYGYTF. In nucleotides, the CDR3 is TGTGCCAGCAGCCGGAAACGAGACCTCAGGGGGGACTATGGCTACACCTTC.

The chain is built from TRBV27 and TRBJ2-1; 9 bases align to TRBD1. Germline CDR1 is MNHEY and CDR2 is SMNVEV (reference sequence). J gave up 7 bases and V 4 bases, and 2 bases lay outside the gene matches. The CDR3 has 13 amino acids. CDR3 amino acids: CASSSGTGNEQFF. CDR3 nucleotide sequence: TGTGCCAGCAGTTCCGGGACAGGGAATGAGCAGTTCTTC.

The J gene is TRBJ2-7, the V gene TRBV15; 7 bases agree with TRBD1. The V and J ends lost 6 bases and 1 base, in that order; junction bases with no gene match: 3. The CDR3 loop spans 13 amino acids. Germline V gene sequence: CDR1 LNHNV, CDR2 YYDKDF (reference sequence). The DNA of the CDR3 is TGTGCCACCAGATTGACAGGGTCCTACGAGCAGTACTTC. Protein sequence: CATRLTGSYEQYF.

The V call is TRBV28, the J call TRBJ2-2; 10 bases line up with TRBD2. This CDR3 has 18 residues. CDR1 and CDR2 (germline): MDHEN, SYDVKM. After removal of 10 bases from V and 3 bases from J, the junction contained 17 bases not matched to a gene. CDR3 sequence reads: CATQFSPGTSVHTGELFF. CDR3 sequence (DNA): TGTGCCACCCAGTTTAGCCCCGGGACTAGCGTCCACACCGGGGAGCTGTTTTTT.

The chain has TRBV11-3 and TRBJ2-3; no reliable D call. The germline V gene has CDR1 SGHNT and CDR2 YENEEA. The length of the CDR3 is 16 residues. V was shortened by 0 bases and J by 8 bases, with 18 bases between the two germline ends. As DNA, the CDR3 is TGTGCCAGCAGCTTAGATTCGGTTGGGCGAGTGGTTACGCAGTATTTT. Translating it yields CASSLDSVGRVVTQYF.

The chain couples TRBV27 to TRBJ1-1; no clear D gene. CDR1 MNHEY and CDR2 SMNVEV come from the germline V gene (reference sequence). With 1 base removed from V and 1 base from J, the gap between germline ends came to 10 bases. The length of the CDR3 is 15 residues. In DNA form, the CDR3 reads TGTGCCAGCAGTTTATGGGCAAGCCGGAACACTGAAGCTTTCTTT. This translates into CASSLWASRNTEAFF.

The genes are TRBV6-1 and TRBJ2-7; 10 bases are a match to TRBD2. J lost 5 bases, V lost 1 base, and 8 bases had no gene match. The CDR3 totals 16 residues. The V gene's germline CDR1 is MNHNS and CDR2 SASEGT. The CDR3 bases are TGTGCCAGCAGTGAAGGGGCTAGCGGGAGTCTAAACGAGCAGTACTTC. This encodes CASSEGASGSLNEQYF.

V gene TRBV19 combines with J gene TRBJ1-2; D is ambiguous. CDR1 and CDR2 from the germline V gene are LNHDA and SQIVND (reference sequence). Trimming left V 7 bases short and J 8 bases short, with 11 bases between. This CDR3 has 11 residues. The CDR3 nucleotides read TGTGCCAGTAAAGGAGTTGGGGGCTACACCTTC. Encoded protein: CASKGVGGYTF.

V gene TRBV27 combines with J gene TRBJ2-7, with TRBD1 identical over 8 bases. Germline V gives CDR1 MNHEY, CDR2 SMNVEV (reference sequence). After removal of 8 bases from V and 2 bases from J, the junction contained 14 bases not matched to a gene. CDR3 length: 16 residues. The CDR3 DNA reads as TGTGCCAGCCGATTTGGGGGACAGGTATTCCCCTACGAGCAGTACTTC. Its translation: CASRFGGQVFPYEQYF.

The J gene is TRBJ2-1, the V gene TRBV10-3; 8 bases align to TRBD2. Germline lookup yields CDR1 ENHRY and CDR2 SYGVKD. The CDR3 spans 16 residues. V shed 2 bases, J shed 10 bases, and the junction held 13 bases outside the gene matches. The CDR3 nucleotides are TGTGCCATCAGTGAGAGACTGGGACTAGGGACTCCGGAGCAGTTCTTC. Its translation: CAISERLGLGTPEQFF.

The rearrangement links TRBV29-1 to TRBJ2-6; D possibly corresponds to TRBD2 (6 bases). The CDR3 spans 15 residues. The ends were cut back, 7 bases at V and 1 base at J, with 14 bases in the middle. The germline V gene encodes CDR1 SQVTM and CDR2 ANQGSEA. The CDR3 loop is CSAGGPLSGANVLTF. The CDR3 DNA reads as TGCAGCGCTGGAGGGCCGCTATCTGGGGCCAACGTCCTGACTTTC. The whole variable domain, filled in from reference TRBV29-1 and TRBJ2-6, reads SAVISQKPSRDICQRGTSLTIQCQVDSQVTMMFWYRQQPGQSLTLIATANQGSEATYESGFVIDKFPISRPNLTFSTLTVSNMSPEDSSIYLCSAGGPLSGANVLTFGAGSRLTVL.

This clone was observed a handful of times. This chain connects TRBV6-5 to TRBJ1-2; possible D gene TRBD1, 5 bases. Trimming shortened V by 6 bases and J by 6 bases, and 17 bases separated the two germline ends. Germline CDR1 MNHEY, CDR2 SVGAGI. The CDR3 has 14 residues. As DNA, the CDR3 is TGTGCCAGCAGCCCTACAGGCTGGGGGGATGGCTACACCTTC. Amino acids: CASSPTGWGDGYTF.

V usage is TRBV6-6 and J usage is TRBJ1-1, with D possibly matching TRBD1 (5 bases). The CDR3 spans 14 residues. The ends were cut back, 6 bases at V and 4 bases at J, with 15 bases in the middle. Germline V gene sequence: CDR1 MNHNY, CDR2 SVGAGI (reference sequence). CDR3 protein: CASSPGGTFTEAFF. CDR3 coding DNA: TGTGCCAGCAGCCCGGGGGGGACCTTCACTGAAGCTTTCTTT.

CDR3 region: CASSQASGANTGELFF. CDR3 sequence (DNA): TGTGCCAGCAGCCAGGCTAGCGGGGCTAACACCGGGGAGCTGTTTTTT. The chain employs TRBV4-2 and TRBJ2-2; TRBD2 matches 9 bases. Trimming removed 3 bases from V and 2 bases from J; junction bases left unmatched: 4. Germline-derived CDR1 and CDR2 are LGHNA and YNFKEQ. CDR3 length: 16 residues.